The 32 T cell receptor beta chains below all came from one sample that was sequenced in a study of CD8 T cells in Susac syndrome. Random hexamers were used to reverse transcribe the RNA input (roughly 0.5 to 1 ug). TCRdb re-called the immunoSEQ multiplex PCR reads through MiXCR, storing one row per CDR3 protein. Among a few hundred thousand distinct CDR3 sequences listed, about 85% were seen once. The specimen was CD8+ T cells from PBMCs. The origin of the receptors is a human donor with multiple sclerosis.

The J gene is TRBJ2-1, the V gene TRBV12-3 or TRBV12-4; 8 nucleotides agree with TRBD2. The CDR3 totals 16 residues. J lost 4 bases, V lost 6 bases, and 11 bases had no gene match. CDR3 nucleotides: TGTGCCAGCAGCCGGGGCGGGAGGCCTCCTTACAATGAGCAGTTCTTC. Translating gives CASSRGGRPPYNEQFF.

V usage is TRBV19 and J usage is TRBJ2-3; TRBD2 is a possible D gene (7 bases). Trimming left V 2 bases short and J 4 bases short, with 10 bases between. The CDR3 runs 14 residues. The germline V gene has CDR1 LNHDA and CDR2 SQIVND (reference sequence). This CDR3 reads CASSILGGPDTQYF. CDR3 nucleotide sequence: TGTGCCAGTAGTATACTCGGGGGGCCAGATACGCAGTATTTT.

The chain has TRBV27 and TRBJ2-7; 10 bases are a match to TRBD1. Per germline, CDR1 MNHEY and CDR2 SMNVEV (reference sequence). The CDR3 loop spans 16 amino acids. Germline trimming cut 0 bases from V and 0 bases from J; bases unmatched to any gene: 2. DNA of the CDR3: TGTGCCAGCAGTTTATCGGGACAGGGGCACTCCTACGAGCAGTACTTC. This codes for CASSLSGQGHSYEQYF.

CDR3 sequence (DNA): TGTGCCAGCAGCCATGTATGGGCTGGGGACGCCGGCTCCTACGAGCAGTACTTC. Protein product: CASSHVWAGDAGSYEQYF. The chain uses TRBV3-1 and TRBJ2-7; tentatively, D is TRBD1 or TRBD2 (5 bases each). Germline V gene data show CDR1 as LGHDT and CDR2 as YNNKEL (reference sequence). V was clipped by 3 bases and J by 0 bases, with 21 bases between them. The CDR3 has 18 residues.

On this clonotype itself: Relative to the germline gene, one junction end is altered; a read error may explain this. The chain links TRBV7-9 to TRBJ1-1, with a possible D match to TRBD1 (5 bases). This CDR3 comprises 16 residues. Germline CDR1 reads SEHNR; CDR2 reads FQNEAQ (reference sequence). The CDR3 nucleotides read TGTGCCAGCAGCCCTAGCTCGGAGGGACTGAAGACTGAAGCTTTCTTT. Translation gives CASSPSSEGLKTEAFF.

This chain uses TRBV7-9 with TRBJ1-4; D unclear. Trimming stripped 5 bases from V and 8 bases from J, with 12 bases between. CDR3 length equals 13 residues. In germline, CDR1 is SEHNR, CDR2 FQNEAQ (reference sequence). CDR3: CASSPELSEKLFF. CDR3 bases: TGTGCCAGCAGCCCCGAGCTATCGGAAAAACTGTTTTTT.

The rearrangement links TRBV6-2 or TRBV6-3 to TRBJ2-3, with D uncertain. The CDR3 contains 14 residues. Trimming took 7 bases from V and 2 from J, leaving 13 bases between them. The germline V gene has CDR1 MNHEY and CDR2 SVGEGT. DNA for the CDR3: TGTGCCAGCACCCGCGAGTCTTTCACAGATACGCAGTATTTT. This sequence encodes CASTRESFTDTQYF.

CDR3 bases: TGTGCCAGCAGCCCATTTACAGGGGCTGGCACCGGGGAGCTGTTTTTT. Translation: CASSPFTGAGTGELFF. The chain is built from TRBV7-9 and TRBJ2-2; 7 bases align to TRBD1. J was trimmed by 4 bases and V by 5 bases; bases with no gene match: 10. The length of the CDR3 is 16 residues. Germline CDR1 and CDR2: SEHNR and FQNEAQ (reference sequence).

V is TRBV10-3 and J is TRBJ1-1; no reliable D call. The germline V and J ends were trimmed by 3 bases and 1 base, with 6 bases remaining between them. CDR1 and CDR2 from the germline V gene are ENHRY and SYGVKD. This CDR3 is built from 13 residues. The DNA for the CDR3 is TGTGCCATCAGTGATATGGAGAACACTGAAGCTTTCTTT. The encoded protein is CAISDMENTEAFF.

The rearrangement joins TRBV11-2 to TRBJ2-7, with TRBD1 matching over 8 bases. The CDR3 totals 12 residues. Looked up from germline, CDR1 is SGHAT and CDR2 is FQNNGV. The ends lost 4 bases at V and 9 bases at J; junction bases unmatched: 5. CDR3 sequence: CASSSTGGAQYF. In nucleotides, the CDR3 is TGTGCCAGCAGCTCCACAGGGGGAGCGCAGTACTTC.

V gene TRBV27 combines with J gene TRBJ2-6; 10 positions match TRBD1. Germline V gives CDR1 MNHEY, CDR2 SMNVEV (reference sequence). The V and J ends lost 5 bases and 9 bases, in that order; junction bases with no gene match: 4. The length of the CDR3 is 14 residues. Here the CDR3 reads CASSTTGGVNVLTF. The CDR3 DNA reads TGTGCCAGCAGTACGACAGGGGGCGTCAACGTCCTGACTTTC.

The chain recombines TRBV20-1 with TRBJ1-1, with 9 bases fitting TRBD1. Germline CDR1 DFQATT, CDR2 SNEGSKA (reference sequence). This CDR3 has 15 amino acids. J was trimmed by 1 base and V by 7 bases; bases with no gene match: 10. The CDR3 region is CSVAQGAKWNTEAFF. CDR3 sequence (DNA): TGCAGTGTCGCACAGGGGGCTAAGTGGAACACTGAAGCTTTCTTT.

The rearrangement uses TRBV6-2 or TRBV6-3 and TRBJ2-7; D remains ambiguous. The CDR3 runs 14 residues. Germline CDR1 MNHEY, CDR2 SVGEGT. V was clipped by 3 bases and J by 6 bases, with 15 bases between them. CDR3 region: CASSYGGMAAEQYF. Written as DNA, the CDR3 is TGTGCCAGCAGTTATGGCGGAATGGCCGCCGAGCAGTACTTC.

The CDR3 region is CASSQGPGAPLHF. The CDR3 DNA sequence: TGTGCCAGCAGCCAAGGTCCCGGGGCACCCCTCCACTTT. V gene TRBV3-1 combines with J gene TRBJ1-6, with D unclear. Trimming took 1 base from V and 11 from J, leaving 9 bases between them. The CDR3 covers 13 residues. The germline V gene has CDR1 LGHDT and CDR2 YNNKEL (reference sequence).

This rearrangement joins TRBV4-1 to TRBJ2-7, with D maybe TRBD2 (5 bases). The CDR3 runs to 17 residues. Trimming removed 0 bases from V and 0 bases from J, with 15 bases in between. Germline V lookup: CDR1 MGHRA, CDR2 YSYEKL. DNA for the CDR3: TGCGCCAGCAGCCAAGATATCCCAGCGGAAGGCTCCTACGAGCAGTACTTC. Protein: CASSQDIPAEGSYEQYF.

The rearrangement links TRBV7-4 to TRBJ1-5; no definite D call. The V end lost 8 bases, the J end lost 0 bases, and 11 bases lay between the germline ends. This CDR3 is 14 amino acids long. Germline assignment: CDR1 SGHVT and CDR2 SQSDAQ. Here the CDR3 DNA reads TGTGCCAGCCGGAGAGGAAATAGCAATCAGCCCCAGCATTTT. This encodes CASRRGNSNQPQHF.

The chain links TRBV24-1 to TRBJ2-3, with D possibly TRBD2 on 5 matching bases. There are 15 residues in the CDR3. Germline V gene lookup returns CDR1 KGHDR and CDR2 SFDVKD. Trimming stripped 7 bases from V and 2 bases from J, with 15 bases between. CDR3 nucleotides: TGTGCCACCAGCCCGGGAAATTGGTTCACAGATACGCAGTATTTT. Encoded protein: CATSPGNWFTDTQYF.

The chain joins TRBV10-3 to TRBJ1-1; D gene ambiguous. This CDR3 has 13 amino acids. Germline loops: CDR1 ENHRY, CDR2 SYGVKD. Trimming took off 0 bases at V and 0 bases at J, with 2 bases between the two ends. CDR3 bases: TGTGCCATCAGTGAGTCGTTGAACACTGAAGCTTTCTTT. Amino acid sequence: CAISESLNTEAFF.

V gene TRBV4-1 combines with J gene TRBJ1-2; D is uncertain. The germline V gene encodes CDR1 MGHRA and CDR2 YSYEKL. The V end lost 0 bases, the J end lost 3 bases, and 2 bases lay between the germline ends. The CDR3 runs 12 residues. The CDR3 DNA is TGCGCCAGCAGCCAAGAAGACTATGGCTACACCTTC. It encodes CASSQEDYGYTF.

This clonotype was observed a handful of times. The rearrangement joins TRBV4-3 to TRBJ1-2; D is ambiguous. The CDR3 loop spans 13 amino acids. V lost 4 bases and J lost 3, with 9 bases in between. The germline CDR1 and CDR2 sequences are LGHNA and YSLEER. The DNA for the CDR3 is TGCGCCAGCAGCCCCCTATTCGACTATGGCTACACCTTC. Translated: CASSPLFDYGYTF.

The J gene is TRBJ2-1, the V gene TRBV12-3 or TRBV12-4, with 7 bases identical to TRBD1. J was trimmed by 6 bases and V by 6 bases; bases with no gene match: 8. The CDR3 loop spans 14 amino acids. CDR3: CASRGGTVLNEQFF. The CDR3 coding sequence is TGTGCCAGCAGGGGTGGGACAGTACTCAATGAGCAGTTCTTC.

The V call is TRBV7-9, the J call TRBJ2-4, with D perhaps assigned TRBD1 or TRBD2 (6 bases each). The germline V gene has CDR1 SEHNR and CDR2 FQNEAQ (reference sequence). The CDR3 totals 16 residues. V was cut by 5 bases and J by 5 bases, with 19 bases left in between. The CDR3 spells CASSGPGAPEENIQYF. The CDR3 DNA sequence: TGTGCCAGCAGCGGACCGGGGGCCCCTGAGGAAAACATTCAGTACTTC.

CDR3 in DNA: TGTGCCAGCAGCCAAACTTTCGGACAGGGTGGTGGCTGGGCCAACGTCCTGACTTTC. The encoded protein is CASSQTFGQGGGWANVLTF. The chain links TRBV14 to TRBJ2-6; TRBD1 matches at 8 bases. Germline trimming cut 2 bases from V and 5 bases from J; bases unmatched to any gene: 14. The CDR3 consists of 19 residues. Germline V CDR1 and CDR2: SGHDN, FVKESK.

The chain employs TRBV13 and TRBJ2-1; 10 nucleotides line up with TRBD1. The CDR3 totals 14 residues. Per germline, CDR1 PRHDT and CDR2 FYEKMQ (reference sequence). V was pared by 3 bases and J by 10 bases, with 6 bases of the junction left unmatched. CDR3 in amino acids: CASSFGTGDLEQFF. DNA for the CDR3: TGTGCCAGCAGCTTCGGGACAGGGGATTTGGAGCAGTTCTTC.

The V and J genes are TRBV10-2 and TRBJ1-1; 8 bases are a match to TRBD1. Germline assignment: CDR1 WSHSY and CDR2 SAAADI. The length of the CDR3 is 17 residues. V gave up 2 bases and J gave up 6 bases; unmatched junction bases: 14. The CDR3, as DNA: TGCGCCAGCAGTGAGCCCCCAGGGGGCGAGGAGTACGCTGAAGCTTTCTTT. Encoded protein: CASSEPPGGEEYAEAFF.

In this sample, this clonotype turned up once. The chain is built from TRBV27 and TRBJ1-1; TRBD1 is a possible D gene (5 bases). This CDR3 region has 15 residues. Trimming removed 8 bases at V and 4 bases at J, with 20 bases between. Germline CDR1 is MNHEY and CDR2 is SMNVEV (reference sequence). The CDR3 is CASALVTGRFTEAFF. The CDR3 nucleotides are TGTGCCAGCGCTCTCGTTACAGGACGATTCACTGAAGCTTTCTTT.

V is TRBV3-1 and J is TRBJ2-1; D remains ambiguous. The CDR3 has 13 amino acids. V gave up 4 bases and J gave up 9 bases, with 13 bases separating them. Germline V gene data show CDR1 as LGHDT and CDR2 as YNNKEL (reference sequence). This CDR3 is CASSPLSASEQFF. CDR3 nucleotide sequence: TGTGCCAGCAGCCCCCTGAGCGCTTCTGAGCAGTTCTTC.

The rearrangement uses TRBV9 and TRBJ2-1; TRBD1 agrees at 12 bases. There are 15 residues in the CDR3. Germline CDR1 SGDLS, CDR2 YYNGEE. V trimming: 4 bases; J trimming: 8 bases; junction bases outside the gene matches: 7. Written as DNA, the CDR3 is TGTGCCAGCAGCTTCTCCGGGACAGGGGGCGATGAGCAGTTCTTC. Protein: CASSFSGTGGDEQFF.

The J gene is TRBJ2-5, the V gene TRBV6-1, with D maybe TRBD1 (6 bases). The germline V gene has CDR1 MNHNS and CDR2 SASEGT. V dropped 3 bases and J dropped 0 bases, with 20 bases sitting between them. This CDR3 has 18 residues. CDR3 sequence: CASSDLINREGYQETQYF. CDR3 bases: TGTGCCAGCAGTGACCTTATTAACAGGGAAGGGTACCAAGAGACCCAGTACTTC.

This clonotype was counted once. The chain has TRBV12-5 and TRBJ2-7, with D possibly being TRBD1 (6 bases). CDR1 and CDR2 (germline): LGHNT, FRNRAP. Trimming pared 1 base from V and 5 bases from J, leaving 30 bases between. The length of the CDR3 is 20 residues. The CDR3 DNA follows: TGTGCTAGTGGTTTGGCTCCGTGGCTCTACATTCTACAGGGTACCAACGAGCAGTACTTC. This sequence encodes CASGLAPWLYILQGTNEQYF.

This clonotype was detected a few times. This rearrangement joins TRBV4-1 to TRBJ2-1; D ambiguous. CDR3 length equals 13 residues. Germline V gene lookup returns CDR1 MGHRA and CDR2 YSYEKL. V lost 0 bases and J 11 bases, leaving 11 bases between the germline ends. The CDR3 protein is CASSQEVPLQQFF. In DNA, the CDR3 is TGCGCCAGCAGCCAAGAAGTACCCCTGCAGCAGTTCTTC.

This clonotype was observed once. The genes are TRBV5-6 and TRBJ2-5, with TRBD2 identical over 10 bases. The CDR3 has 13 amino acids. Germline assignment: CDR1 SGHDT and CDR2 YYEEEE. V was pared by 7 bases and J by 3 bases, with 3 bases of the junction left unmatched. CDR3 bases: TGTGCCAGCGGAACTAGCGGGGAAGAGACCCAGTACTTC. This translates into CASGTSGEETQYF.